Sequencing of this TCR beta chain was carried out in a study of a mutant IDH1 vaccine in newly diagnosed glioma. Time point defined: baseline, week 1 (first vaccination visit). Treatment denoted: pre-vaccination baseline after standard-of-care therapy. Germline trimming cut 0 bases from V and 5 bases from J; bases unmatched to any gene: 4. The length of the CDR3 is 16 residues. CDR1 is SGHRS, CDR2 YFSETQ, per germline. Clones were sequenced by immunoSEQ multiplex PCR, and TCRdb holds only the in-frame ones, with some missing. Here the sample spans roughly 84,000 clones, more than 65% being singletons.

The source was PBMCs, collected from a glioma patient treated with radiotherapy, temozolomide or both. The receptor was isolated from a man aged 35-49 years with glioma. Some clones in this sample may be carry-over from other donors' samples. The rearrangement uses TRBV5-1 and TRBJ2-3; 12 positions match TRBD2. CDR3 residues: CASSLGLAGDGDTQYF. The CDR3 bases are TGCGCCAGCAGCTTGGGACTAGCGGGGGATGGAGATACGCAGTATTTT.